This T cell receptor beta chain appears in the sequencing data of a study of T cells in Graves' hyperthyroidism and ophthalmopathy. Study observations and caveats: Blood shared most expanded thyroid clonotypes above 0.001. Through a model of 13 V-J features, ophthalmopathy was separated from stable hyperthyroidism.

The CDR3 runs to 19 residues. CDR1 is MRHNA and CDR2 is SNTAGT in the germline V gene. V lost 5 bases, J lost 0 bases, and 25 bases lay in between. Authors of the study amplified TCR beta CDR3 regions from RNA transcripts. HTBI primers were the set used in a first-round RT-PCR of the TCR CDR3. Via MiXCR, TCRdb re-called the multiplex PCR reads, giving one row per CDR3 protein. The sample lists 350,000 or so distinct CDR3 sequences; around a sixth were seen once. This clonotype occurred many times. Its antigen is as yet unknown. Diagnoses rested on clinical symptoms, serum thyroxine and TRAb, thyroid ultrasound and orbital computed tomography.

The sample was blood. The V and J genes are TRBV6-4 and TRBJ1-1; D perhaps matches TRBD1 (6 bases). The TCR was taken from a woman in her thirties or forties with Graves' ophthalmopathy. In nucleotides, the CDR3 is TGTGCCAGCAGTCCAAACCCGACAGGAGGGGCTAGGATGAACACTGAAGCTTTCTTT. Translated: CASSPNPTGGARMNTEAFF.